The source of this TCR beta chain is a study of T cell changes during pregnancy in multiple sclerosis. This table comes from immunoSEQ multiplex PCR, and its TCRdb copy is limited to in-frame clones, with some not included. The top ten hold 2% to 2.5% of the sample, which has 60,000 or so clones, 90% seen once. This CDR3 has 14 residues. Between the trimmed V and J ends, which lost 4 bases and 0 bases, there was a span of 7 bases. Germline CDR1 reads MNHNS; CDR2 reads SASEGT. This rearrangement joins TRBV6-1 to TRBJ1-5; D is unclear. Sequences were derived from peripheral blood, sampled in the second trimester of pregnancy. The clonotype was recovered from a female donor in good health, enrolled as a control in a pregnancy study. In nucleotides, the CDR3 is TGTGCCAGCAGTGGACTCGATAGCAATCAGCCCCAGCATTTT. It translates to CASSGLDSNQPQHF.